The T cell receptor (beta chain) described here comes from a study of PD-1 blockade in mismatch repair-deficient tumors. The table came from immunoSEQ multiplex PCR; TCRdb's copy has only in-frame clones and leaves some out. The sample includes 100,000 to 150,000 clones, approximately 90% seen only once; the top ten take roughly 13%. Every patient had mismatch repair deficiency by PCR or immunohistochemistry. A few pembrolizumab responders had their TCRs sequenced. Germline lookup yields CDR1 SGHNT and CDR2 YENEEA. With V trimmed by 8 bases and J by 3 bases, 22 bases remained unmatched. The CDR3 loop spans 18 amino acids. Study-wide points: Tumor-resident clones, often undetectable pretreatment in blood, expanded then contracted after pembrolizumab.

On this clone: Its cognate antigen is unknown.

Material: peripheral blood, obtained 44 weeks after starting pembrolizumab. The V call is TRBV11-3, the J call TRBJ2-7, with 7 bases aligning to TRBD2. This sequence was found in an adult with mismatch repair-deficient cancer. The CDR3 spells CASHTRGVGGTAGYEQYF. The CDR3 region has the DNA TGTGCCAGCCACACTAGAGGGGTGGGGGGGACCGCGGGCTACGAGCAGTACTTC. The full variable domain, completed using reference TRBV11-3 and TRBJ2-7, is EAGVVQSPRYKIIEKKQPVAFWCNPISGHNTLYWYLQNLGQGPELLIRYENEEAVDDSQLPKDRFSAERLKGVDSTLKIQPAELGDSAVYLCASHTRGVGGTAGYEQYFGPGTRLTVT.